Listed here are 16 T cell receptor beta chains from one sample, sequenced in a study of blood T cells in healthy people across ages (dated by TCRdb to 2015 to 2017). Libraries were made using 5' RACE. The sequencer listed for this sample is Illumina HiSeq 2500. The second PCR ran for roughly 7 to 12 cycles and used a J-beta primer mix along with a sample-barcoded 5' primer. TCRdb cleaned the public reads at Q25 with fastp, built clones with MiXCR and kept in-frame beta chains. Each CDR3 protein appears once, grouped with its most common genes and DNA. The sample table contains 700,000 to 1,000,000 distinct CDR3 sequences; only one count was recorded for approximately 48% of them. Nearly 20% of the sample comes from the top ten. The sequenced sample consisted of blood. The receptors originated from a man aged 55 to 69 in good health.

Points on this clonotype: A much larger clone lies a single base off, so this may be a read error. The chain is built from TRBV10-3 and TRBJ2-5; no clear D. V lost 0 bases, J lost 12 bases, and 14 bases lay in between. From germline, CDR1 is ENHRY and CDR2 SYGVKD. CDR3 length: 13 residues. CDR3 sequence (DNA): TGTGCCATCAGTGAGTCCCCCGAAAGGAGAGAGTACTTC. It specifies CAISESPERREYF.

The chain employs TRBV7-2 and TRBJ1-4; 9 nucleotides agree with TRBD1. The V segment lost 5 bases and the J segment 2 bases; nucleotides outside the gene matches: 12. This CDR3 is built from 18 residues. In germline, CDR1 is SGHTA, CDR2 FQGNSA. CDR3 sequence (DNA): TGTGCCAGCAGCGTCACCGGGACAGGGATCAGGACTAATGAAAAACTGTTTTTT. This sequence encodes CASSVTGTGIRTNEKLFF.

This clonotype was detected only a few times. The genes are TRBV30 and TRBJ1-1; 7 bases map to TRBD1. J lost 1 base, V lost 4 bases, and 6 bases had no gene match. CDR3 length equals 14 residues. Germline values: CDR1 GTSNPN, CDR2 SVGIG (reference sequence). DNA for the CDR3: TGTGCCTGGACGCAACAGGGGCCGAACACTGAAGCTTTCTTT. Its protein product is CAWTQQGPNTEAFF.

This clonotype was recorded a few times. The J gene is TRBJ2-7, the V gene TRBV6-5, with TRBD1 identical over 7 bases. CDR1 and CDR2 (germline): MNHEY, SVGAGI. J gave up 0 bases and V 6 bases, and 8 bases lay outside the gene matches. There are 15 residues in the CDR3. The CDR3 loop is CASRPLGQTSYEQYF. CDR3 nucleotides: TGTGCCAGCAGGCCGTTGGGACAGACCTCCTACGAGCAGTACTTC.

CDR3 region: CASTFRWGLASYEQYF. The DNA of the CDR3 is TGTGCCAGCACCTTCCGATGGGGACTAGCTTCTTACGAGCAGTACTTC. The chain couples TRBV11-2 to TRBJ2-7, with 9 bases identical to TRBD2. CDR3 length equals 16 residues. Germline CDR1 reads SGHAT; CDR2 reads FQNNGV. Unmatched junction bases numbered 14, after V lost 7 bases and J lost 4 bases. The entire variable domain, with the rest obtained from reference TRBV11-2 and TRBJ2-7, is as follows: EAGVAQSPRYKIIEKRQSVAFWCNPISGHATLYWYQQILGQGPKLLIQFQNNGVVDDSQLPKDRFSAERLKGVDSTLKIQPAKLEDSAVYLCASTFRWGLASYEQYFGPGTRLTVT.

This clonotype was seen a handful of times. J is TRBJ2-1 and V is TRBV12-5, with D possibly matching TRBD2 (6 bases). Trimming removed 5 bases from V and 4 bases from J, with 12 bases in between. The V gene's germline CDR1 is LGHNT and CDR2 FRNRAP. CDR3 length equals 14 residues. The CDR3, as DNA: TGTGCTAGTGGTCCTAGACTAGATTACAATGAGCAGTTCTTC. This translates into CASGPRLDYNEQFF.

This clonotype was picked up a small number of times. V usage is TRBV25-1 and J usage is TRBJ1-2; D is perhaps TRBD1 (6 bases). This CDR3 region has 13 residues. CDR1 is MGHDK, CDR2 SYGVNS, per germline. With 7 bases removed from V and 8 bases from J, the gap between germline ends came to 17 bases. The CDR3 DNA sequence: TGTGCCAGCACTGGCCAGGGGCGACGAGGCTACACCTTC. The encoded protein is CASTGQGRRGYTF.

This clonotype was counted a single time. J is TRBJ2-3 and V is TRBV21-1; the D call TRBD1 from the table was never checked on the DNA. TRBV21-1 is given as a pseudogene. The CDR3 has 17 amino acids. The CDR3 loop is CASSKTGIKPFPDTQYF. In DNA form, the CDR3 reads TGTGCCAGCAGCAAAACAGGGATTAAGCCTTTCCCAGATACGCAGTATTTT.

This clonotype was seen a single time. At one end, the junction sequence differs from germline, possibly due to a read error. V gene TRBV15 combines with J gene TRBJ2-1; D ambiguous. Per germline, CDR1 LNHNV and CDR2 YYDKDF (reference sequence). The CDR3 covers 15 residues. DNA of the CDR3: TGTGCCACCAGCAGAGATAGGGCTACCTATAATGAGCAGTTCTTC. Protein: CATSRDRATYNEQFF.

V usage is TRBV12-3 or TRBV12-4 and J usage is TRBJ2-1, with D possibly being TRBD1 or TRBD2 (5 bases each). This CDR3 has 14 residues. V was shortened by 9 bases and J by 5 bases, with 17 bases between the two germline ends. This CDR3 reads CASTGRDRHNEQFF. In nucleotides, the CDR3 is TGTGCCAGTACGGGACGGGACCGTCACAATGAGCAGTTCTTC.

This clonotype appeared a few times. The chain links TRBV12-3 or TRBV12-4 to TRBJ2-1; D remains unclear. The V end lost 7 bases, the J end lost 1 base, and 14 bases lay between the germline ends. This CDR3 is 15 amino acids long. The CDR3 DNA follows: TGTGCCAGCATCGACGCCGGGTCTTCCTACAATGAGCAGTTCTTC. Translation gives CASIDAGSSYNEQFF.

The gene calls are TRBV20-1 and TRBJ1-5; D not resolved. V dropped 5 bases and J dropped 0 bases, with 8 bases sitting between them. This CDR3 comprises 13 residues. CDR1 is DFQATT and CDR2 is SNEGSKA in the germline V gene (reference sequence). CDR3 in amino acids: CSAGPGSNQPQHF. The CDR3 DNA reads TGCAGTGCTGGACCAGGTAGCAATCAGCCCCAGCATTTT.

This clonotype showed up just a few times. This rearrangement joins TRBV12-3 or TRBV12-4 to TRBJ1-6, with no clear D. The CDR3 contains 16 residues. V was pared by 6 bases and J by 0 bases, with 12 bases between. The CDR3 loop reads CASRSRRSSYNSPLHF. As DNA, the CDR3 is TGTGCCAGCAGGTCAAGGAGGAGCTCCTATAATTCACCCCTCCACTTT.

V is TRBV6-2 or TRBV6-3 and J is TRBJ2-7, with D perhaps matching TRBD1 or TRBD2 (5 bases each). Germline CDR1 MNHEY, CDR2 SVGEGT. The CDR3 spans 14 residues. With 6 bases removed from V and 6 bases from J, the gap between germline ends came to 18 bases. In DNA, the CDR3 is TGTGCCAGCAGCTCCATCCGGGAAAGGGGCGAGCAGTACTTC. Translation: CASSSIRERGEQYF.

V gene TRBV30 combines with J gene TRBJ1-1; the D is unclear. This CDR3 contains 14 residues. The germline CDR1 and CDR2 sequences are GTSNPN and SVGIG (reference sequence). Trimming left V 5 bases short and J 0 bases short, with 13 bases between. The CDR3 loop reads CAWGLEDLNTEAFF. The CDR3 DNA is TGTGCCTGGGGTTTAGAAGACCTGAACACTGAAGCTTTCTTT.

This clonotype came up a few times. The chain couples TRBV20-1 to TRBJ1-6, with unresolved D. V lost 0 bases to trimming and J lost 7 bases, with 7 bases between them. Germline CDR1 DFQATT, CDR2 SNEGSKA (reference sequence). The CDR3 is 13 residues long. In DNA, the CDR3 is TGCAGTGCTAGAGAGTTTGGCAATTCACCCCTCCACTTT. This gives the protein CSAREFGNSPLHF.